The clone carrying this T cell receptor (beta chain) has just one count. This specimen comes from a study of blood T cell repertoires in COVID-19. Profiled with immunoSEQ multiplex PCR; TCRdb holds only in-frame clones, not every one. The repertoire holds 200,000 to 250,000 clones, with 80% as singletons. This CDR3 region has 14 residues. In germline, CDR1 is LNHDA, CDR2 SQIVND (reference sequence). V lost 6 bases to trimming and J lost 7 bases; unmatched junction nucleotides: 11. The source of this sequence is a man aged 30-40 years with acute COVID-19. The sequenced sample was PBMCs or T cells enriched from blood (not recorded which). This chain connects TRBV19 to TRBJ1-2, with 7 bases lining up with TRBD1. In nucleotides, the CDR3 is TGTGCCAGTAGACGAGGGGGCTCAGAGGGTGGCTACACCTTC. The encoded protein is CASRRGGSEGGYTF.